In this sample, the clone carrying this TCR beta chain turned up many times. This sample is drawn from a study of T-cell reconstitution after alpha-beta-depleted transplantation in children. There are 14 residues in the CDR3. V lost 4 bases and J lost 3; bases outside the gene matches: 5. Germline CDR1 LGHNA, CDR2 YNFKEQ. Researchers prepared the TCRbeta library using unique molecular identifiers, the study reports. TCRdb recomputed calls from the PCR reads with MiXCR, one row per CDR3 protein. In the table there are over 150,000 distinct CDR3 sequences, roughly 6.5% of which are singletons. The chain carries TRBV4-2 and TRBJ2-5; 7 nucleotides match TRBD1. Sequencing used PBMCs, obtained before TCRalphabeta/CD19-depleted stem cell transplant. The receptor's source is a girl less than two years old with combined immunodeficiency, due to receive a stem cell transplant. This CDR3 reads CASSPQGDKETQYF. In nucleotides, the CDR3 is TGTGCCAGCAGCCCGCAGGGGGATAAAGAGACCCAGTACTTC.